This T cell receptor (beta chain) originates from a study of regulatory T cells in long-lasting Graves disease. Study-level findings and limits: The small sample size may have reduced accuracy.

In the case of this clonotype: Its antigen is still unknown.

V shed 4 bases, J shed 2 bases, and the junction held 9 bases outside the gene matches. The length of the CDR3 is 17 residues. CDR1 and CDR2 from the germline V gene are KGHDR and SFDVKD. This sample's time point: newly diagnosed GD, antithyroid drugs for less than 3 months. The TCR library was made from RNA that had been extracted from PBMCs in TRIzol. Graves' disease diagnoses used American Thyroid Association guidelines. Library construction for TCR beta used iRepertoire HTBI primers and Arm-PCR of CDR3 regions. Using its own MiXCR run on the multiplex PCR reads, TCRdb lists one record per CDR3 protein. The data show approximately 230,000 distinct CDR3 sequences, with about 17% seen just once and roughly a fifth held by the top ten.

Source: peripheral blood mononuclear cells (PBMCs), taken at new diagnosis, from a patient treated with antithyroid drugs. The chain links TRBV24-1 to TRBJ2-2, with TRBD1 matching 7 bases. This TCR was sampled from a female donor with Graves disease. This CDR3 is CATSDPRQGPNTGELFF. The CDR3 DNA sequence: TGTGCCACCAGTGACCCAAGACAGGGCCCCAACACCGGGGAGCTGTTTTTT.